Below are 4 T cell receptor beta chains sequenced from a single sample in a study of spatial heterogeneity in lung cancer. This sample's time point: sample taken at primary tumor resection. Extraction of whole RNA from tumor, nontumor lung or frozen PBMC preceded unsorted sequencing. Each CDR3 protein is one row after TCRdb ran MiXCR on the 5' RACE reads. The repertoire holds roughly 50,000 distinct CDR3 sequences, 6% to 9.5% seen once, with 13% in the top ten. This sample comprised PBMCs, obtained at surgery. Every receptor here comes from a female donor with early-stage non-small cell lung cancer.

In this sample, this clonotype turned up many times. The chain links TRBV27 to TRBJ1-5, with D possibly TRBD1 on 5 matching bases. Germline assignment: CDR1 MNHEY and CDR2 SMNVEV (reference sequence). The CDR3 loop spans 16 amino acids. V lost 8 bases and J 0 bases, leaving 17 bases between the germline ends. CDR3 nucleotide sequence: TGTGCCAGCTCGAGGGGACGGGGAAATAGCAATCAGCCCCAGCATTTT. Translating it yields CASSRGRGNSNQPQHF.

The V gene is TRBV5-8, the J gene TRBJ1-2, with D hard to call. Germline V gene data show CDR1 as SGHTS and CDR2 as YDEGEE. V lost 1 base, J lost 3 bases, and 7 bases lay in between. This CDR3 is built from 13 residues. The CDR3: CASSLYGDYGYTF. The CDR3 DNA reads TGTGCCAGCAGCTTGTACGGGGACTATGGCTACACCTTC.

The V and J genes are TRBV20-1 and TRBJ2-7; D not resolved. The CDR3 contains 16 residues. In germline, CDR1 is DFQATT, CDR2 SNEGSKA (reference sequence). V was clipped by 3 bases and J by 3 bases, with 21 bases between them. CDR3 sequence (DNA): TGCAGTGCTAGCCGCCCGTCCAGGCGCCCAAACTACGAGCAGTACTTC. This gives the protein CSASRPSRRPNYEQYF.

There are many counts of this clonotype. This chain links TRBV10-1 with TRBJ2-1; D is tentatively TRBD1 or TRBD2 (5 bases each). Germline V lookup: CDR1 WNHNN, CDR2 SYGVQD (reference sequence). The CDR3 consists of 14 residues. The V and J ends lost 2 bases and 8 bases respectively, with 13 bases between them. The CDR3 region is CASSETLGDDEQFF. The CDR3 region has the DNA TGCGCCAGCAGTGAGACCTTGGGGGATGATGAGCAGTTCTTC.